The 14 T cell receptor beta chains given below trace back to one sample, sequenced in a study of blood T cells in healthy people across ages. Primers used in a second PCR of roughly 7 to 12 cycles were a sample-barcoded 5' primer and a J-beta primer mix. TCRdb recomputed calls from the 5' RACE reads with MiXCR, one row per CDR3 protein. The sample consists of about 1,800,000 distinct CDR3 sequences, over 25% of them appearing once. The sample consisted of blood. The receptors originated from a woman in her 30s in good health.

This clonotype was seen ten or more times. The chain has TRBV29-1 and TRBJ2-7; D is unresolved. Germline-derived CDR1 and CDR2 are SQVTM and ANQGSEA. The CDR3 has 11 amino acids. The V gene lost 6 bases and the J gene lost 2 bases, with 8 bases spanning the gap. CDR3 nucleotide sequence: TGCAGCGTACGGCGGACCTACGAGCAGTACTTC. Translated, it gives CSVRRTYEQYF.

CDR3 bases: TGTGCCAGCAGCCAAGGGCCAGCCCAGTCAAAGTACTTC. It translates to CASSQGPAQSKYF. The chain couples TRBV3-1 to TRBJ2-4; no firm D call. From germline, CDR1 is LGHDT and CDR2 YNNKEL (reference sequence). CDR3 length: 13 residues. Trimming took 1 base from V and 14 from J, leaving 15 bases between them.

A single count supports this clonotype. The V call is TRBV4-1, the J call TRBJ1-1, with TRBD1 matching over 7 bases. V shed 5 bases and J 5 bases; nucleotides not matched to a gene: 8. The germline V gene has CDR1 MGHRA and CDR2 YSYEKL. The CDR3 has 14 amino acids. DNA of the CDR3: TGCGCCAGCAGCTATACAGGGGAGAGGACTGAAGCTTTCTTT. Translation: CASSYTGERTEAFF.

In the case of this clonotype: A much more abundant neighbour one base away suggests this may be a read error. J is TRBJ2-3 and V is TRBV20-1, with D perhaps TRBD1 or TRBD2 (6 bases each). V gave up 1 base and J gave up 2 bases, with 19 bases separating them. There are 17 residues in the CDR3. Germline V lookup: CDR1 DFQATT, CDR2 SNEGSKA (reference sequence). The CDR3: CSARANGGTYYTDTQYF. The DNA of the CDR3 is TGCAGTGCTAGAGCGAACGGGGGCACCTACTACACAGATACGCAGTATTTT.

The chain recombines TRBV4-1 with TRBJ2-1, with 9 bases aligning to TRBD1. This CDR3 comprises 15 residues. V lost 0 bases to trimming and J lost 12 bases; unmatched junction nucleotides: 9. CDR1 is MGHRA, CDR2 YSYEKL, per germline. This CDR3 reads CASSQDSEGQGGQFF. The CDR3 DNA reads TGCGCCAGCAGCCAAGATTCCGAGGGACAGGGTGGGCAGTTCTTC.

This clonotype was seen a few times. The CDR3 loop reads CASSSLTVRDRDPTGELFF. DNA of the CDR3: TGCGCCAGCAGCTCCCTCACCGTCCGGGACAGGGATCCCACCGGGGAGCTGTTTTTT. The chain uses TRBV5-1 and TRBJ2-2; 9 nucleotides match TRBD1. The CDR3 spans 19 residues. V dropped 3 bases and J dropped 4; count of bases not matched to a gene: 16. Germline CDR1 and CDR2: SGHRS and YFSETQ.

This chain uses TRBV5-1 with TRBJ2-7, with TRBD2 matching over 8 bases. There are 16 residues in the CDR3. V lost 4 bases, J lost 3 bases, and 12 bases stayed unmatched. The germline gives CDR1 SGHRS, CDR2 YFSETQ. CDR3 sequence: CASSPGGAGGNYEQYF. In DNA form, the CDR3 reads TGCGCCAGCAGCCCCGGTGGGGCGGGAGGAAACTACGAGCAGTACTTC.

This clonotype was counted between two and nine times. This chain links TRBV24-1 with TRBJ2-6; a weak D match, TRBD2 (5 bases). This CDR3 has 16 amino acids. Trimming removed 7 bases at V and 2 bases at J, with 14 bases between. Germline-derived CDR1 and CDR2 are KGHDR and SFDVKD. CDR3 nucleotides: TGTGCCACCAGCCGGGGAACGGCCCCTGGGGCCAACGTCCTGACTTTC. Residues: CATSRGTAPGANVLTF.

As regards this clonotype: An end of the junction differs from the germline gene, which may be a read error. The genes are TRBV4-3 and TRBJ2-7; the D gene is possibly TRBD2 (6 bases). CDR1 is LGHNA, CDR2 YSLEER, per germline. The CDR3 is made up of 13 amino acids. CDR3 DNA: TGCGCCGGCAGCCGGGACTTAGGCTACGAGCAGTACTTC. It yields the protein CAGSRDLGYEQYF.

The chain carries TRBV2 and TRBJ2-2; D gene ambiguous. Trimming pared 1 base from V and 6 bases from J, leaving 6 bases between. CDR1 SNHLY and CDR2 FYNNEI come from the germline V gene. This CDR3 region has 13 residues. The CDR3 protein is CASSEVASGELFF. CDR3 DNA sequence: TGTGCCAGCAGTGAAGTGGCTTCCGGGGAGCTGTTTTTT.

The chain combines TRBV5-6 with TRBJ2-1; the D is unclear. V dropped 2 bases and J dropped 5 bases, with 11 bases sitting between them. CDR3 size: 14 residues. CDR1 and CDR2 (germline): SGHDT, YYEEEE. Written as DNA, the CDR3 is TGTGCCAGCAGCTTCCGACGGGCTAACAATGAGCAGTTCTTC. It encodes CASSFRRANNEQFF. The whole variable domain, remainder taken from reference TRBV5-6 and TRBJ2-1, is DAGVTQSPTHLIKTRGQQVTLRCSPKSGHDTVSWYQQALGQGPQFIFQYYEEEERQRGNFPDRFSGHQFPNYSSELNVNALLLGDSALYLCASSFRRANNEQFFGPGTRLTVL.

This clonotype was counted between two and nine times. It may be a read error: a sequence one base away is much more abundant. The V and J genes are TRBV11-1 and TRBJ2-1, with D perhaps given as TRBD1 or TRBD2 (5 bases each). The DNA end lines up better with TRBJ2-7; the J call may be wrong. The CDR3 length is 15 residues. Per the germline V gene, CDR1 is SGHAT and CDR2 is FQDESV (reference sequence). The DNA for the CDR3 is TGTGCCAGCAGCACACCCCGAGGGGCCAACAATGAGCAGTACTTC. It encodes CASSTPRGANNEQYF.

In its sample, this clonotype was seen a few times. The chain carries TRBV4-2 and TRBJ2-3; D gene unclear. From germline, CDR1 is LGHNA and CDR2 YNFKEQ. This CDR3 is built from 13 residues. The V end was cut by 0 bases, the J end by 8 bases, with 9 bases between. DNA of the CDR3: TGTGCCAGCAGCCAAGATTTTGCTCTTACGCAGTATTTT. Its protein product is CASSQDFALTQYF.

This clonotype has at least ten counts. In DNA, the CDR3 is TGCAGTGCTTCGGAACGGGGGACCCTACGGGAGCAGTACTTC. The encoded protein is CSASERGTLREQYF. The chain recombines TRBV20-1 with TRBJ2-7; tentative D call: TRBD2 (6 bases). This CDR3 region has 14 residues. CDR1 and CDR2 (germline): DFQATT, SNEGSKA (reference sequence). V was trimmed by 5 bases and J by 7 bases, leaving 21 bases between them.